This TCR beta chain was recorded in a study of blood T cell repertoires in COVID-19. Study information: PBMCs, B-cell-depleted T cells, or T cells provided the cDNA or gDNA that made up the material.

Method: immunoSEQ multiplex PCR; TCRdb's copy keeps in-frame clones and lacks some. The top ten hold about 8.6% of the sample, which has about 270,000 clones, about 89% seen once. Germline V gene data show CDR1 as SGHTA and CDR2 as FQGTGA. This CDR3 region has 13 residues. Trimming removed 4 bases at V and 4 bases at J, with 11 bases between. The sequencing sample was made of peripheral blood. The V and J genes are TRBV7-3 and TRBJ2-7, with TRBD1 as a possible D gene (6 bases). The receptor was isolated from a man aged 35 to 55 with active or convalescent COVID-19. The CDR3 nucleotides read TGTGCCAGCAGCTCAGCTCAGGGGTACGAGCAGTACTTC. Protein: CASSSAQGYEQYF.